These T cell receptor beta chains were read from a single sample in a study of blood T cell repertoires in COVID-19. The protocol was immunoSEQ multiplex PCR, while the TCRdb copy is restricted to in-frame clones and leaves out a portion. Among 310,000 or so clones listed, nearly 90% were seen once. Source material: PBMCs or T cells enriched from blood (not recorded which). The receptors were gathered from a woman under 30 with acute COVID-19. The CDR3 runs from the conserved cysteine through the conserved F or W. The D gene is left open where the match is weak. Clone size is stated in some rows and not others, as once, few, many or a class when expanded.

-	TRBD1	TRBV5-1	TRBJ2-1	CASSPRTGGLFHNEQFF	TGCGCCAGCAGCCCGAGGACAGGGGGTTTGTTCCACAATGAGCAGTTCTTC
-	-	TRBV2	TRBJ2-7	CASTRTVANEQYF	TGTGCCAGCACCCGGACAGTAGCCAACGAGCAGTACTTC
-	TRBD1	TRBV19	TRBJ2-1	CASSIYGTGIFNEQFF	TGTGCCAGTAGTATTTACGGGACAGGGATTTTCAATGAGCAGTTCTTC
-	TRBD2	TRBV19	TRBJ2-3	CASSIRGRSGRADTQYF	TGTGCCAGTAGTATCAGGGGGCGAAGCGGGAGGGCAGATACGCAGTATTTT
once	-	TRBV30	TRBJ2-7	CAWSVLSGDEQYF	TGTGCCTGGAGTGTACTGTCAGGGGACGAGCAGTACTTC
-	TRBD1	TRBV5-4	TRBJ1-2	CASSLGTGGDYGYTF	TGTGCCAGCAGCTTGGGGACAGGGGGAGACTATGGCTACACCTTC
-	-	TRBV3-1/TRBV3-2	TRBJ1-2	CASSQVPGAYPYGYTF	TGTGCCAGCAGCCAAGTCCCAGGGGCATATCCCTATGGCTACACCTTC
-	TRBD2	TRBV7-9	TRBJ2-1	CASSLSGTSGNEQFF	TGTGCCAGCAGCTTATCCGGGACTAGCGGCAATGAGCAGTTCTTC
-	TRBD2	TRBV4-1	TRBJ2-1	CASSPGLAGENEQFF	TGCGCCAGCAGCCCCGGACTAGCGGGAGAAAATGAGCAGTTCTTC
-	-	TRBV30	TRBJ1-5	CAWSRQRYRPQHF	TGTGCCTGGAGCCGACAGCGCTATCGACCCCAGCATTTT
once	-	TRBV7-9	TRBJ1-1	CASSLVSGFEAFF	TGTGCCAGCAGCTTAGTTTCAGGGTTCGAAGCTTTCTTT
-	-	TRBV27	TRBJ2-7	CASSHTGRGPYEQYF	TGTGCCAGCAGCCACACCGGCAGGGGACCCTACGAGCAGTACTTC
-	TRBD2	TRBV7-9	TRBJ2-4	CASSSVVGREGLHIQYF	TGTGCCAGCAGCTCCGTCGTAGGGCGGGAGGGTCTCCACATTCAGTACTTC
-	TRBD2	TRBV28	TRBJ2-7	CASTDWLADSYEQYF	TGTGCCAGCACCGACTGGCTAGCGGACTCCTACGAGCAGTACTTC
-	TRBD1	TRBV19	TRBJ2-6	CASSIGGTANTRRANVLTF	TGTGCCAGTAGTATAGGTGGGACAGCTAACACTCGGCGGGCCAACGTCCTGACTTTC
-	TRBD2	TRBV28	TRBJ2-1	CASSLAGGNNEQFF	TGTGCCAGCAGTCTAGCGGGTGGAAACAATGAGCAGTTCTTC
-	TRBD2	TRBV5-5	TRBJ2-2	CASSLRGLNTGELFF	TGTGCCAGCAGCCTGCGGGGGTTGAACACCGGGGAGCTGTTTTTT
-	-	TRBV19	TRBJ1-1	CASSIDHHSNTEAFF	TGTGCCAGTAGTATAGATCACCACAGCAACACTGAAGCTTTCTTT
-	TRBD2	TRBV2	TRBJ2-3	CASNTPGLAGPSTDTQYF	TGTGCCAGCAACACTCCGGGACTAGCGGGACCTAGCACAGATACGCAGTATTTT
-	TRBD1	TRBV10-2	TRBJ1-1	CASMEGARGFTEAFF	TGCGCCAGCATGGAGGGGGCGAGAGGGTTCACTGAAGCTTTCTTT
-	TRBD1	TRBV11-2	TRBJ1-2	CASSPPGTVYGYTF	TGTGCCAGCAGCCCCCCCGGGACAGTCTATGGCTACACCTTC
-	TRBD1	TRBV19	TRBJ2-5	CASSIYRGETQYF	TGTGCCAGTAGTATATACAGGGGAGAGACCCAGTACTTC
-	-	TRBV19	TRBJ1-2	CASSIIHNRARSGYTF	TGTGCCAGTAGTATCATCCACAACAGGGCCCGTAGTGGCTACACCTTC
-	-	TRBV18	TRBJ2-1	CASSMTSGMGEQFF	TGTGCCAGCTCAATGACAAGTGGAATGGGTGAGCAGTTCTTC
-	TRBD1	TRBV5-1	TRBJ2-7	CASSSGTGALEQYF	TGCGCCAGCAGCTCCGGGACAGGCGCGTTAGAGCAGTACTTC
-	-	TRBV15	TRBJ1-2	CATSRDSRATYF	TGTGCCACCAGCAGAGATTCGAGGGCCACTTACTTC
few	TRBD2	TRBV3-1/TRBV3-2	TRBJ2-3	CASSQRTGTSGDTQYF	TGTGCCAGCAGCCAAAGAACCGGGACTAGCGGGGATACGCAGTATTTT
-	TRBD2	TRBV10-1	TRBJ2-7	CASSSLAGVPYEQYF	TGCGCCAGCAGTTCACTAGCGGGAGTTCCTTACGAGCAGTACTTC
-	TRBD1	TRBV28	TRBJ2-1	CASNPGQGPYNEQFF	TGTGCCAGCAATCCGGGACAGGGACCTTACAATGAGCAGTTCTTC
-	-	TRBV29-1	TRBJ2-7	CSVGTAEPYEQYF	TGCAGCGTTGGGACAGCAGAACCCTACGAGCAGTACTTC
-	TRBD1	TRBV4-2	TRBJ1-1	CASSHAGQGNTEAFF	TGTGCCAGCAGCCATGCGGGACAGGGGAACACTGAAGCTTTCTTT
-	-	TRBV18	TRBJ2-5	CASSPDTGKETQYF	TGTGCCAGCTCACCTGATACAGGGAAGGAGACCCAGTACTTC
-	TRBD2	TRBV7-3	TRBJ2-1	CASSLTGLAADEQFF	TGTGCCAGCAGCTTAACGGGACTAGCTGCGGATGAGCAGTTCTTC
-	-	TRBV18	TRBJ1-1	CASSPLQGSAFF	TGTGCCAGCTCACCACTGCAGGGCTCAGCTTTCTTT
-	-	TRBV4-1	TRBJ1-4	CASSQGGVRINEKLFF	TGCGCCAGCAGCCAAGGGGGAGTCCGGATTAATGAAAAACTGTTTTTT
-	TRBD2	TRBV15	TRBJ2-3	CATSRDAGLAGGPIRTDTQYF	TGTGCCACCAGCAGGGACGCGGGACTCGCGGGAGGCCCGATCAGGACAGATACGCAGTATTTT
-	-	TRBV10-3	TRBJ2-7	CAITPGESYEQYF	TGTGCCATCACACCAGGGGAGTCCTACGAGCAGTACTTC
once	TRBD2	TRBV7-9	TRBJ2-2	CASSPSGTNTGELFF	TGTGCCAGCAGCCCTAGCGGGACGAACACCGGGGAGCTGTTTTTT
-	TRBD1	TRBV5-4	TRBJ1-4	CASSRGQGEKLFF	TGTGCCAGCAGTCGGGGACAGGGGGAAAAACTGTTTTTT
-	TRBD2	TRBV5-5	TRBJ2-2	CASSPISGRGTGELFF	TGTGCCAGCAGCCCAATTAGCGGGAGAGGGACCGGGGAGCTGTTTTTT
few	-	TRBV7-6	TRBJ2-2	CASSFGAGVDTGELFF	TGTGCCAGCAGCTTCGGGGCAGGGGTGGACACCGGGGAGCTGTTTTTT
-	TRBD1	TRBV14	TRBJ1-6	CASSPFGTGDSPLHF	TGTGCCAGCAGCCCGTTCGGGACAGGGGATTCACCCCTCCACTTT
once	-	TRBV29-1	TRBJ2-3	CSVQGLDTQYF	TGCAGCGTACAGGGTTTGGATACGCAGTATTTT
-	-	TRBV28	TRBJ2-1	CASTGGFARQSSYNEQFF	TGTGCCAGCACTGGGGGCTTTGCGCGGCAAAGCTCCTACAATGAGCAGTTCTTC
-	-	TRBV18	TRBJ1-1	CASSQAPNTEAFF	TGTGCCAGCTCACAAGCACCCAACACTGAAGCTTTCTTT
few	-	TRBV6-5	TRBJ2-7	CASSYNRGFTYEQYF	TGTGCCAGCAGTTACAATCGGGGGTTCACCTACGAGCAGTACTTC
-	TRBD1	TRBV7-9	TRBJ2-1	CASSAGGSYNEQFF	TGTGCCAGCAGCGCAGGGGGATCCTACAATGAGCAGTTCTTC
-	-	TRBV3-1/TRBV3-2	TRBJ2-1	CASSQGAPRALQFF	TGTGCCAGCAGCCAAGGGGCTCCTCGAGCTTTACAGTTCTTC
once	TRBD2	TRBV20-1	TRBJ2-5	CSASPARGRALQETQYF	TGCAGTGCTAGTCCCGCGAGAGGGAGGGCATTACAAGAGACCCAGTACTTC
few	TRBD1	TRBV10-1	TRBJ1-1	CASSRGTGSEAFF	TGCGCCAGCAGTCGAGGGACAGGGTCTGAAGCTTTCTTT
once	TRBD1	TRBV10-1	TRBJ2-7	CASSASGTGRYEQYF	TGCGCCAGCAGTGCCTCCGGGACAGGGAGATACGAGCAGTACTTC
few	-	TRBV6-4	TRBJ1-2	CAGHGGNLVCYTF	TGTGCCGGGCACGGGGGTAATCTTGTCTGCTACACCTTC
-	TRBD1	TRBV7-3	TRBJ1-1	CASSLRPGQVEAFF	TGTGCCAGCAGCTTAAGGCCCGGACAGGTTGAAGCTTTCTTT
-	TRBD1	TRBV7-9	TRBJ1-4	CASRDRLEEKLFF	TGTGCCAGCCGGGACAGGCTGGAAGAAAAACTGTTTTTT
-	TRBD1	TRBV10-2	TRBJ1-1	CASRDRGGSTEAFF	TGCGCCAGCAGGGACAGGGGGGGATCCACTGAAGCTTTCTTT
once	TRBD2	TRBV5-1	TRBJ2-2	CASSLLTSGTGELFF	TGCGCCAGCAGCCTACTGACTAGCGGGACCGGGGAGCTGTTTTTT
-	-	TRBV28	TRBJ2-1	CASSRDINSYNEQFF	TGTGCCAGCAGTCGGGACATCAACTCCTACAATGAGCAGTTCTTC